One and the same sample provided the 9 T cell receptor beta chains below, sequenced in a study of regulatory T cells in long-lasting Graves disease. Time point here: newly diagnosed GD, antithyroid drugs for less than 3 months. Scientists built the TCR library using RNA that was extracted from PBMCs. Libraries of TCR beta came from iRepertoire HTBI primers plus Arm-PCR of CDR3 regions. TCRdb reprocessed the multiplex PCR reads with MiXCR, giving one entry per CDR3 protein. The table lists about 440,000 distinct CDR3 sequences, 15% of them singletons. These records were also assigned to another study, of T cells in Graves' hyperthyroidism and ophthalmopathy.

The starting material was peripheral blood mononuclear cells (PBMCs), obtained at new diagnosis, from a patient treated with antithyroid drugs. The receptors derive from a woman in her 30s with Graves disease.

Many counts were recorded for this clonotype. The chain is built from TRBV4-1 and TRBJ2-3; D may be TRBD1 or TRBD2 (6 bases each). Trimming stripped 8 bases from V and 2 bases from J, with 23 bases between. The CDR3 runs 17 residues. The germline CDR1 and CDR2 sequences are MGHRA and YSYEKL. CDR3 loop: CASRFSLAGHNTDTQYF. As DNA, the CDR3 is TGCGCCAGCCGGTTCTCCCTCGCGGGACATAACACAGATACGCAGTATTTT.

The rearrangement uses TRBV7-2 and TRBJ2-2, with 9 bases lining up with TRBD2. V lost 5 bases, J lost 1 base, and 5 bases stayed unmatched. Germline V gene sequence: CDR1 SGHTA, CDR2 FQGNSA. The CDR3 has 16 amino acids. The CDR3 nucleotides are TGTGCCAGCAGCCTGGTAGCGGGAGTGAACACCGGGGAGCTGTTTTTT. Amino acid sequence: CASSLVAGVNTGELFF. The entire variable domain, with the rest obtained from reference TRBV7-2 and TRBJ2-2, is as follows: GAGVSQSPSNKVTEKGKDVELRCDPISGHTALYWYRQSLGQGLEFLIYFQGNSAPDKSGLPSDRFSAERTGGSVSTLTIQRTQQEDSAVYLCASSLVAGVNTGELFFGEGSRLTVL.

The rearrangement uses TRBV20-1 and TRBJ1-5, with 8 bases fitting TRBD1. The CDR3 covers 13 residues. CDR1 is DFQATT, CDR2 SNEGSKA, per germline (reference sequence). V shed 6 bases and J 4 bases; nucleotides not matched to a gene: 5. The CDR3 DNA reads TGCAGTGCCCCGGACAGGGCAAATCAGCCCCAGCATTTT. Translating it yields CSAPDRANQPQHF.

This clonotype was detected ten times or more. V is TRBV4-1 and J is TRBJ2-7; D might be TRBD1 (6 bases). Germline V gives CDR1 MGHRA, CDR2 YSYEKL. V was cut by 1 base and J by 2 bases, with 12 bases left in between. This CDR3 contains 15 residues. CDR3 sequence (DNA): TGCGCCAGCAGCCAAGTCGGACAGCCGACCTACGAGCAGTACTTC. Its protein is CASSQVGQPTYEQYF.

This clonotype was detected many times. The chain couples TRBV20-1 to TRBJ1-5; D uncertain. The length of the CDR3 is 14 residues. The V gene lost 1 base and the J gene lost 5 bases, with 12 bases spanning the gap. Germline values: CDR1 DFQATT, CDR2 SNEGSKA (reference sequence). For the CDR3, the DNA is TGCAGTGCTAGAGGACAACGGGGTTATCAGCCCCAGCATTTT. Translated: CSARGQRGYQPQHF.

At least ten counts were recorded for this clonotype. The CDR3 sequence is CASSSNHRGVDGYTF. The CDR3 DNA reads TGTGCCAGCAGTTCAAACCACAGGGGGGTAGATGGCTACACCTTC. The rearrangement joins TRBV27 to TRBJ1-2; 8 nucleotides match TRBD1. Germline V gene data show CDR1 as MNHEY and CDR2 as SMNVEV (reference sequence). This CDR3 is built from 15 residues. After removal of 4 bases from V and 6 bases from J, the junction contained 10 bases not matched to a gene.

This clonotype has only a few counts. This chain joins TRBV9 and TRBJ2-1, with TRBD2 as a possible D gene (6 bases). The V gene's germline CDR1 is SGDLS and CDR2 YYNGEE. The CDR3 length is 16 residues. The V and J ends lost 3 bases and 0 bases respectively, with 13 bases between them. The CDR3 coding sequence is TGTGCCAGCAGCGCCGGGAGAGGGGTCTCCTACAATGAGCAGTTCTTC. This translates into CASSAGRGVSYNEQFF.

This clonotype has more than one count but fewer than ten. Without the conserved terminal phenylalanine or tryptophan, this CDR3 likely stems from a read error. The CDR3 sequence is CSARDTGVTLNGYTL. Here the CDR3 DNA reads TGCAGTGCTAGAGATACAGGGGTGACTTTAAATGGCTACACCCTC. The chain is built from TRBV20-1 and TRBJ1-2; 7 nucleotides match TRBD1. Germline lookup yields CDR1 DFQATT and CDR2 SNEGSKA (reference sequence). V trimming: 0 bases; J trimming: 6 bases; junction bases outside the gene matches: 10. This CDR3 has 15 amino acids.

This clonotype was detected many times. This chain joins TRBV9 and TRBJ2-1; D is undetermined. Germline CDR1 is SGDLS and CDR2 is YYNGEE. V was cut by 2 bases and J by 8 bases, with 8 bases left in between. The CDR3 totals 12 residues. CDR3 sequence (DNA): TGTGCCAGCAGCGTTTACTTTGATGAGCAGTTCTTC. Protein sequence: CASSVYFDEQFF.